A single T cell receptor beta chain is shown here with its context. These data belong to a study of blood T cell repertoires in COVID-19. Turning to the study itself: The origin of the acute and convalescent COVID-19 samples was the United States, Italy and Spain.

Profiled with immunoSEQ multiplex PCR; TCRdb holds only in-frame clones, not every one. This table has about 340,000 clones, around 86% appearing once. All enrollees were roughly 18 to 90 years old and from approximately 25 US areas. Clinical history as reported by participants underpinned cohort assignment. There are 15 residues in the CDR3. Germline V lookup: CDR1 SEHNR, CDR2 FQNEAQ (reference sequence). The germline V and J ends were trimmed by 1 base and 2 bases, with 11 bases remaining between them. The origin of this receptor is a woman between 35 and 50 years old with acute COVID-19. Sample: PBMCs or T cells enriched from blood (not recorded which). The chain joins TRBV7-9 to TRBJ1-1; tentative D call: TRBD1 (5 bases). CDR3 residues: CASSLDGGENTEAFF. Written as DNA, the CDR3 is TGTGCCAGCAGCTTAGATGGGGGGGAAAACACTGAAGCTTTCTTT.